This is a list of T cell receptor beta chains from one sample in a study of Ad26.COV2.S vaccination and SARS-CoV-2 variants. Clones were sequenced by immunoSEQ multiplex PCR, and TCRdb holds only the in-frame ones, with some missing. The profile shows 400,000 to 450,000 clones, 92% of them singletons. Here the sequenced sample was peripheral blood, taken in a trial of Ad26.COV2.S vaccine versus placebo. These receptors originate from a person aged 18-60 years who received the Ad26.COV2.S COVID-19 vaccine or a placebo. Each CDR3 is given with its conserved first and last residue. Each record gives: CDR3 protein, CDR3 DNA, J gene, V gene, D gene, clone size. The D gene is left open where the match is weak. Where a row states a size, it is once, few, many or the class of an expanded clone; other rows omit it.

CDR3aa: CASSLNGGEGPYGYTF; CDR3nt: TGTGCCAGCAGTCTAAATGGGGGGGAAGGGCCCTATGGCTACACCTTC; j_gene: TRBJ1-2; v_gene: TRBV9; d_gene: -; abundance: -
CDR3aa: CASSRGAGELFF; CDR3nt: TGTGCCAGCAGCCGAGGGGCCGGGGAGCTGTTTTTT; j_gene: TRBJ2-2; v_gene: TRBV27; d_gene: -; abundance: -
CDR3aa: CASSIKGSQPQHF; CDR3nt: TGTGCCAGCAGTATAAAGGGGAGCCAGCCCCAGCATTTT; j_gene: TRBJ1-5; v_gene: TRBV12-3/TRBV12-4; d_gene: -; abundance: -
CDR3aa: CASSDTGGSSLTQYF; CDR3nt: TGCGCCAGCAGCGATACAGGGGGCTCGAGTCTTACGCAGTACTTC; j_gene: TRBJ2-7; v_gene: TRBV5-1; d_gene: TRBD1; abundance: -
CDR3aa: CASSVGQNYGYTF; CDR3nt: TGTGCCAGCAGCGTAGGGCAGAACTATGGCTACACCTTC; j_gene: TRBJ1-2; v_gene: TRBV9; d_gene: -; abundance: few
CDR3aa: CASSQDGRIEAFF; CDR3nt: TGCGCCAGCAGCCAAGATGGGAGGATTGAAGCTTTCTTT; j_gene: TRBJ1-1; v_gene: TRBV4-3; d_gene: -; abundance: once
CDR3aa: CASSEAVGRRKQYF; CDR3nt: TGTGCCAGCAGCGAAGCCGTCGGTCGTCGGAAGCAGTACTTC; j_gene: TRBJ2-7; v_gene: TRBV27; d_gene: -; abundance: once
CDR3aa: CASSVRGYNEQFF; CDR3nt: TGTGCCAGCAGCGTACGGGGCTACAATGAGCAGTTCTTC; j_gene: TRBJ2-1; v_gene: TRBV9; d_gene: -; abundance: -
CDR3aa: CASSPRGPYGYTF; CDR3nt: TGTGCCAGCAGCCCCAGGGGGCCCTATGGCTACACCTTC; j_gene: TRBJ1-2; v_gene: TRBV7-9; d_gene: TRBD1; abundance: few
CDR3aa: CATSRPSGGRGDTQYF; CDR3nt: TGTGCCACCAGCAGGCCTAGCGGGGGTCGAGGGGATACGCAGTATTTT; j_gene: TRBJ2-3; v_gene: TRBV15; d_gene: TRBD2; abundance: -
CDR3aa: CASSLVSSNEQYF; CDR3nt: TGTGCCAGCAGCTTAGTAAGTTCCAACGAGCAGTACTTC; j_gene: TRBJ2-7; v_gene: TRBV7-2; d_gene: -; abundance: -
CDR3aa: CASTIYGGASYNEQFF; CDR3nt: TGTGCCAGCACCATATATGGGGGGGCCTCCTACAATGAGCAGTTCTTC; j_gene: TRBJ2-1; v_gene: TRBV27; d_gene: -; abundance: -
CDR3aa: CASSQETDRVYEQYF; CDR3nt: TGCGCCAGCAGCCAAGAGACGGACAGGGTATACGAGCAGTACTTC; j_gene: TRBJ2-7; v_gene: TRBV4-3; d_gene: TRBD1; abundance: -
CDR3aa: CASSPSPGTLSYEQYF; CDR3nt: TGTGCCAGCAGTCCCTCGCCCGGGACCTTATCCTACGAGCAGTACTTC; j_gene: TRBJ2-7; v_gene: TRBV28; d_gene: -; abundance: once
CDR3aa: CASSPTGLAGGAHNEQFF; CDR3nt: TGTGCCAGCAGTCCTACTGGACTAGCGGGGGGGGCCCACAATGAGCAGTTCTTC; j_gene: TRBJ2-1; v_gene: TRBV6-6; d_gene: TRBD2; abundance: -
CDR3aa: CASTNRDKRNIQYF; CDR3nt: TGTGCCAGCACCAACCGGGACAAGCGAAACATTCAGTACTTC; j_gene: TRBJ2-4; v_gene: TRBV5-8; d_gene: -; abundance: -
CDR3aa: CASSLKQGYEQYF; CDR3nt: TGTGCCAGCAGTTTAAAGCAGGGCTACGAGCAGTACTTC; j_gene: TRBJ2-7; v_gene: TRBV27; d_gene: -; abundance: -
CDR3aa: CASSILSQVISRDTQYF; CDR3nt: TGTGCCAGTAGTATACTGAGTCAGGTCATAAGCAGAGATACGCAGTATTTT; j_gene: TRBJ2-3; v_gene: TRBV19; d_gene: -; abundance: -
CDR3aa: CASSMGPSYGYTF; CDR3nt: TGTGCCAGTAGTATGGGACCTTCCTATGGCTACACCTTC; j_gene: TRBJ1-2; v_gene: TRBV19; d_gene: -; abundance: -
CDR3aa: CASRVQGETQYF; CDR3nt: TGTGCCAGCAGAGTACAGGGTGAGACCCAGTACTTC; j_gene: TRBJ2-5; v_gene: TRBV2; d_gene: -; abundance: once
CDR3aa: CASSQDLRRGYTF; CDR3nt: TGCGCCAGCAGCCAAGATTTGAGACGTGGCTACACCTTC; j_gene: TRBJ1-2; v_gene: TRBV4-1; d_gene: -; abundance: -